This paragraph covers one T cell receptor (beta chain) sequence. This specimen belongs to a study of a mutant IDH1 vaccine in newly diagnosed glioma. Regarding time point: baseline, week 1 (first vaccination visit). Described treatment: pre-vaccination baseline after standard-of-care therapy. TCRdb's table, derived via immunoSEQ multiplex PCR, lists solely in-frame clones and lacks some. This table has some 70,000 clones, 79% appearing once. Specimen: PBMCs, collected from a glioma patient treated with radiotherapy, temozolomide or both. The receptor comes from a man aged 45-65 years with glioma.

The CDR3 nucleotides are TGTGCCTGGAGCGGGAATGAAAAACTGTTTTTT. It yields the protein CAWSGNEKLFF. The rearrangement links TRBV30 to TRBJ1-4; D unclear. The CDR3 covers 11 residues. The germline V and J ends were trimmed by 3 bases and 5 bases, with 4 bases remaining between them. Per germline, CDR1 GTSNPN and CDR2 SVGIG (reference sequence).